The 10 T cell receptor beta chains in this list originate from one sample, sequenced in a study of molecular identifiers for immune sequencing clone quantification (dated by TCRdb to 2016 to 2019). The protocol used for the library was PCR. Sequencing instrument: NextSeq 500. The public reads were reprocessed in TCRdb via fastp at Q25 and MiXCR, keeping in-frame beta chains. Each CDR3 protein appears once, grouped with its most common genes and DNA. In all, the sample holds over 70,000 distinct CDR3 sequences, and 20% to 30% of those were seen once. The ten largest clonotypes hold roughly 0.76% of the sample. Sequenced input: naive CD8+ T cells from blood, with Jurkat cell RNA spiked in. This specimen's cell subset or site label, per the study, means: FACS-sorted CD8+CD4-CCR7+CD45RA+ naive T cells. Source of these receptors: a human donor in good health. Some libraries in this study had Jurkat cell RNA spiked in.

A remark on this clonotype: A much larger clone differs by one base, so this may be a read error. The V gene is TRBV12-3 or TRBV12-4, the J gene TRBJ2-2; maybe TRBD1 (5 bases). V dropped 3 bases and J dropped 3 bases, with 8 bases sitting between them. This CDR3 comprises 14 residues. CDR3 sequence reads: CASSLSRDTGELFF. The CDR3 DNA reads TGTGCCAGCAGTTTGTCCAGGGACACCGGGGAGCTGTTTTTT.

This clonotype turned up a few times. The rearrangement links TRBV6-1 to TRBJ2-2; no clear D gene. The germline V and J ends were trimmed by 7 bases and 6 bases, with 12 bases remaining between them. CDR3 length equals 13 residues. Germline loops: CDR1 MNHNS, CDR2 SASEGT. CDR3 residues: CASNPGLSGELFF. Here the CDR3 DNA reads TGTGCCAGCAACCCCGGTTTATCCGGGGAGCTGTTTTTT.

This clonotype was counted a few times. V and J are TRBV13 and TRBJ2-5; TRBD1 is a possible D gene (5 bases). The CDR3 has 13 residues. From germline, CDR1 is PRHDT and CDR2 FYEKMQ (reference sequence). The V and J ends lost 5 bases and 2 bases respectively, with 9 bases between them. CDR3 nucleotides: TGTGCCAGCAGCCCAGGGAATCAAGAGACCCAGTACTTC. Translating gives CASSPGNQETQYF.

This clonotype has more than one count but fewer than ten. V is TRBV6-2 or TRBV6-3 and J is TRBJ2-2; D unresolved. The CDR3 spans 11 residues. The germline V gene encodes CDR1 MNHEY and CDR2 SVGEGT. V was clipped by 6 bases and J by 9 bases, with 8 bases between them. The CDR3 region is CASSSLRELFF. The CDR3 nucleotides read TGTGCCAGCAGCTCCTTAAGGGAGCTGTTTTTT.

This clonotype has just a few counts. This rearrangement joins TRBV7-9 to TRBJ2-7; 10 nucleotides line up with TRBD1. Per the germline V gene, CDR1 is SEHNR and CDR2 is FQNEAQ (reference sequence). With V trimmed by 4 bases and J by 3 bases, 9 bases remained unmatched. The CDR3 extends over 16 amino acids. The CDR3 DNA reads TGTGCCAGCAGCTCGGGGGCGTGGACAGGGGGCTACGAGCAGTACTTC. It yields the protein CASSSGAWTGGYEQYF.

As to this clonotype: A much larger clone sits a single nucleotide away, making a read error possible. The chain combines TRBV7-2 with TRBJ1-4; possibly TRBD1 for D (6 bases). The CDR3 spans 14 residues. The germline gives CDR1 SGHTA, CDR2 FQGNSA. CDR3 in amino acids: CASSSWTANEKLLF. CDR3 nucleotides: TGTGCCAGCAGCTCATGGACAGCTAATGAAAAACTGCTTTTT.

There are many counts of this clonotype. This chain connects TRBV7-9 to TRBJ2-2; 10 nucleotides align to TRBD2. This CDR3 is built from 16 residues. The J segment lost 0 bases and the V segment lost 11 bases, leaving 9 bases of the junction unmatched. Per germline, CDR1 SEHNR and CDR2 FQNEAQ (reference sequence). The CDR3 is CAGILAGAANTGELFF. The CDR3 DNA is TGTGCCGGCATTCTAGCGGGGGCCGCGAACACCGGGGAGCTGTTTTTT.

With respect to this clonotype: A read error is possible here, since a much larger clone lies one base away. The chain couples TRBV20-1 to TRBJ2-3; D perhaps matches TRBD1 (5 bases). Germline CDR1 and CDR2: DFQATT and SNEGSKA (reference sequence). The CDR3 contains 16 residues. The CDR3 sequence: CSARDHETASIDTQYF. DNA of the CDR3: TGCAGTGCTAGAGATCATGAGACAGCAAGCATAGATACGCAGTATTTT.

The sample holds a few counts of this clonotype. In DNA, the CDR3 is TGTGCCAGCAGCTTGACGGGATACTTCAATCAGCCCCAGCATTTT. It translates to CASSLTGYFNQPQHF. This chain links TRBV5-8 with TRBJ1-5; D call uncertain. Germline values: CDR1 SGHTS, CDR2 YDEGEE. The CDR3 is made up of 15 amino acids. Trimming removed 1 base from V and 3 bases from J, with 11 bases in between.

This clonotype showed up just a few times. CDR3 residues: CASSARTGVLRNSPLHF. CDR3 coding DNA: TGTGCCAGCAGCGCCCGGACAGGGGTATTACGAAATTCACCCCTCCACTTT. V and J are TRBV7-2 and TRBJ1-6; TRBD1 matches 9 bases. This CDR3 spans 17 amino acids. V was clipped by 5 bases and J by 7 bases; unmatched bases: 12. Germline-derived CDR1 and CDR2 are SGHTA and FQGNSA.